A selection of T cell receptor beta chains follows, all from one sample in a study of beta chain features in type 1 diabetes. Method: immunoSEQ multiplex PCR; TCRdb's copy keeps in-frame clones and lacks some. The table lists under 450,000 clones, less than 15% of them singletons, with about 0.02% in the top ten. Sequenced material: naive CD4+ T cells from blood. The receptor set was obtained from a woman between 18 and 30 years old in good health. The CDR3 runs from the conserved cysteine through the conserved F or W. Fields, in order: CDR3 protein, CDR3 DNA, V gene, J gene, clone size, D gene. The D gene is left open where the match is weak. Size is omitted from some rows. Given values are once, few, many or a class for expanded clones.

CDR3 protein: CASSTSGTPYEQYF
CDR3 DNA: TGTGCCAGTAGTACTTCCGGGACACCCTACGAGCAGTACTTC
V gene: TRBV19
J gene: TRBJ2-7
clone size: .
D gene: .

CDR3 protein: CASSLGLFGSYNEQFF
CDR3 DNA: TGCGCCAGCAGCTTGGGTCTCTTCGGCTCCTACAATGAGCAGTTCTTC
V gene: TRBV5-1
J gene: TRBJ2-1
clone size: few
D gene: .

CDR3 protein: CASSYRRTSGNYEQYF
CDR3 DNA: TGCGCCAGCAGCTACCGTCGGACTAGCGGGAACTACGAGCAGTACTTC
V gene: TRBV4-1
J gene: TRBJ2-7
clone size: .
D gene: TRBD2

CDR3 protein: CASSRAGWNQPQHF
CDR3 DNA: TGTGCCAGCAGCCGGGCGGGGTGGAATCAGCCCCAGCATTTT
V gene: TRBV5-6
J gene: TRBJ1-5
clone size: few
D gene: .

CDR3 protein: CAWGWGGNQPQHF
CDR3 DNA: TGTGCCTGGGGATGGGGCGGCAATCAGCCCCAGCATTTT
V gene: TRBV30
J gene: TRBJ1-5
clone size: .
D gene: .

CDR3 protein: CASSNGLAGTDTQYF
CDR3 DNA: TGTGCCAGCAGCAACGGACTAGCGGGAACAGATACGCAGTATTTT
V gene: TRBV5-4
J gene: TRBJ2-3
clone size: few
D gene: TRBD2

CDR3 protein: CASSVTGGVGAQYF
CDR3 DNA: TGTGCCAGCAGCGTGACAGGGGGGGTCGGGGCGCAGTACTTC
V gene: TRBV5-4
J gene: TRBJ2-7
clone size: few
D gene: TRBD1

CDR3 protein: CAWSVGQSLNQPQHF
CDR3 DNA: TGTGCCTGGAGTGTGGGACAGTCTCTCAATCAGCCCCAGCATTTT
V gene: TRBV30
J gene: TRBJ1-5
clone size: .
D gene: TRBD1

CDR3 protein: CASSLVPNELYEQYF
CDR3 DNA: TGTGCCAGCAGCTTAGTGCCAAACGAGCTCTACGAGCAGTACTTC
V gene: TRBV7-2
J gene: TRBJ2-7
clone size: few
D gene: .

CDR3 protein: CASSHPGQGNEQFF
CDR3 DNA: TGTGCCAGCAGCCACCCGGGACAGGGGAATGAGCAGTTCTTC
V gene: TRBV4-2
J gene: TRBJ2-1
clone size: .
D gene: TRBD1

CDR3 protein: CASSLDSSSYEQYF
CDR3 DNA: TGTGCCAGCAGCTTGGACAGCAGCTCCTACGAGCAGTACTTC
V gene: TRBV7-9
J gene: TRBJ2-7
clone size: few
D gene: .

CDR3 protein: CASSLPQGETQYF
CDR3 DNA: TGTGCCAGCAGCTTGCCCCAGGGGGAGACCCAGTACTTC
V gene: TRBV5-4
J gene: TRBJ2-5
clone size: .
D gene: .

CDR3 protein: CSAGRTGLGKETQYF
CDR3 DNA: TGCAGCGCCGGTCGGACAGGTCTAGGCAAAGAGACCCAGTACTTC
V gene: TRBV29-1
J gene: TRBJ2-5
clone size: .
D gene: TRBD1

CDR3 protein: CASSSGGLAGAGAGELFF
CDR3 DNA: TGCGCCAGCAGCTCGGGCGGGCTAGCGGGAGCAGGGGCCGGGGAGCTGTTTTTT
V gene: TRBV5-1
J gene: TRBJ2-2
clone size: few
D gene: TRBD2

CDR3 protein: CASTSNGPGVRETQYF
CDR3 DNA: TGTGCCAGCACCTCAAATGGCCCGGGAGTGAGGGAGACCCAGTACTTC
V gene: TRBV25-1
J gene: TRBJ2-5
clone size: few
D gene: .

CDR3 protein: CASSDKPWTSGSKDEQFF
CDR3 DNA: TGTGCCAGCAGCGACAAACCCTGGACTAGCGGGAGTAAAGATGAGCAGTTCTTC
V gene: TRBV7-9
J gene: TRBJ2-1
clone size: few
D gene: TRBD2

CDR3 protein: CAWSFRDRDYEQYF
CDR3 DNA: TGTGCCTGGAGTTTCCGGGACAGGGACTACGAGCAGTACTTC
V gene: TRBV30
J gene: TRBJ2-7
clone size: .
D gene: TRBD1

CDR3 protein: CSAGLRDGDYEQYF
CDR3 DNA: TGCAGCGCGGGACTCCGGGACGGGGATTACGAGCAGTACTTC
V gene: TRBV29-1
J gene: TRBJ2-7
clone size: few
D gene: .

CDR3 protein: CAISTQGFEAFF
CDR3 DNA: TGTGCCATCAGTACACAGGGTTTTGAAGCTTTCTTT
V gene: TRBV10-3
J gene: TRBJ1-1
clone size: few
D gene: .

CDR3 protein: CASTALAVTYEQYF
CDR3 DNA: TGTGCCAGCACCGCACTAGCGGTTACCTACGAGCAGTACTTC
V gene: TRBV6-1
J gene: TRBJ2-7
clone size: .
D gene: TRBD2

CDR3 protein: CASSLTSGGSPYNEQFF
CDR3 DNA: TGTGCCAGCAGCCTCACTAGCGGGGGATCCCCCTACAATGAGCAGTTCTTC
V gene: TRBV28
J gene: TRBJ2-1
clone size: .
D gene: TRBD2

CDR3 protein: CAWSAYRGRNYGYTF
CDR3 DNA: TGTGCCTGGAGCGCGTACAGGGGACGGAACTATGGCTACACCTTC
V gene: TRBV30
J gene: TRBJ1-2
clone size: .
D gene: TRBD1

CDR3 protein: CAWSVGAGVNEKLFF
CDR3 DNA: TGTGCCTGGAGTGTAGGGGCAGGTGTAAATGAAAAACTGTTTTTT
V gene: TRBV30
J gene: TRBJ1-4
clone size: .
D gene: .

CDR3 protein: CAWSVQPMGAEAFF
CDR3 DNA: TGTGCCTGGAGTGTACAACCGATGGGCGCTGAAGCTTTCTTT
V gene: TRBV30
J gene: TRBJ1-1
clone size: few
D gene: .

CDR3 protein: CAWKRLAGYTYEQYF
CDR3 DNA: TGTGCCTGGAAAAGACTAGCGGGGTATACCTACGAGCAGTACTTC
V gene: TRBV30
J gene: TRBJ2-7
clone size: .
D gene: TRBD2

CDR3 protein: CSAIPGLAGAYEQYF
CDR3 DNA: TGCAGCGCCATTCCGGGACTAGCGGGAGCCTACGAGCAGTACTTC
V gene: TRBV29-1
J gene: TRBJ2-7
clone size: few
D gene: TRBD2

CDR3 protein: CAWTTGSTDTQYF
CDR3 DNA: TGTGCCTGGACCACAGGGAGCACAGATACGCAGTATTTT
V gene: TRBV30
J gene: TRBJ2-3
clone size: few
D gene: .

CDR3 protein: CAWSRGLAGGPDEQFF
CDR3 DNA: TGTGCCTGGAGCAGGGGCCTAGCGGGAGGGCCAGATGAGCAGTTCTTC
V gene: TRBV30
J gene: TRBJ2-1
clone size: few
D gene: TRBD2

CDR3 protein: CASSSTGTRNPYEQYF
CDR3 DNA: TGTGCCAGCAGCTCGACCGGGACACGTAACCCCTACGAGCAGTACTTC
V gene: TRBV7-9
J gene: TRBJ2-7
clone size: .
D gene: .

CDR3 protein: CASSSLGPDTQYF
CDR3 DNA: TGTGCCAGCAGCTCCCTGGGCCCAGATACGCAGTATTTT
V gene: TRBV7-3
J gene: TRBJ2-3
clone size: .
D gene: .

CDR3 protein: CASSLSRGTGSGEQFF
CDR3 DNA: TGTGCCAGCAGTTTGTCCCGAGGGACAGGGTCCGGTGAGCAGTTCTTC
V gene: TRBV28
J gene: TRBJ2-1
clone size: .
D gene: TRBD1

CDR3 protein: CASSSLRGSSGANVLTF
CDR3 DNA: TGTGCCAGCAGCTCCCTTCGGGGTAGCTCTGGGGCCAACGTCCTGACTTTC
V gene: TRBV11-2
J gene: TRBJ2-6
clone size: .
D gene: .

CDR3 protein: CASSQVGSSGRSEQYF
CDR3 DNA: TGTGCCAGCAGCCAAGTCGGATCCAGCGGGAGGAGCGAGCAGTACTTC
V gene: TRBV4-2
J gene: TRBJ2-7
clone size: .
D gene: TRBD2

CDR3 protein: CSARAHGTGEGEQYF
CDR3 DNA: TGCAGCGCTCGGGCCCACGGGACAGGTGAAGGCGAGCAGTACTTC
V gene: TRBV29-1
J gene: TRBJ2-7
clone size: .
D gene: TRBD1

CDR3 protein: CASSRNRLNNEQFF
CDR3 DNA: TGTGCCAGCAGCAGAAACCGCCTAAATAATGAGCAGTTCTTC
V gene: TRBV14
J gene: TRBJ2-1
clone size: .
D gene: .